A selection of T cell receptor beta chains follows, all from one sample in a study of cytomegalovirus exposure and HLA in healthy donors. Only in-frame clones appear in the TCRdb table, and some are missing; sequencing was by immunoSEQ multiplex PCR. The sample yields more than 100,000 clones, about two thirds seen once. Sample: PBMCs. Source of these receptors: a man in his fifties or sixties in good health and CMV-seropositive. Each CDR3 is given without its conserved first and last residue.

j_call v_call cdr3_aa
TRBJ2-7 TRBV5-1 ASSLAAGLAFDEQY
TRBJ1-2 TRBV9 ASSSQGAGVSYGYT
TRBJ1-1 TRBV19 ASSIASGVGTEAF
TRBJ2-7 TRBV20-1 SASFAGGQY
TRBJ2-3 TRBV5-1 ASASGGGTDTQY
TRBJ1-2 TRBV5-5 ASSLRDRDRGPLIYGYT
TRBJ1-2 TRBV29-1 SVEGQGGYT
TRBJ2-5 TRBV6-1 ASRRRDSHETQY
TRBJ2-6 TRBV7-7 ASSPDSALSGANVLT
TRBJ1-1 TRBV7-2 ASSGQPDTEAF
TRBJ2-5 TRBV7-9 ASSPGLASETQY
TRBJ2-1 TRBV2 ASSVTSGRVNEQF
TRBJ1-1 TRBV27 ASRPDRGRWTEAS